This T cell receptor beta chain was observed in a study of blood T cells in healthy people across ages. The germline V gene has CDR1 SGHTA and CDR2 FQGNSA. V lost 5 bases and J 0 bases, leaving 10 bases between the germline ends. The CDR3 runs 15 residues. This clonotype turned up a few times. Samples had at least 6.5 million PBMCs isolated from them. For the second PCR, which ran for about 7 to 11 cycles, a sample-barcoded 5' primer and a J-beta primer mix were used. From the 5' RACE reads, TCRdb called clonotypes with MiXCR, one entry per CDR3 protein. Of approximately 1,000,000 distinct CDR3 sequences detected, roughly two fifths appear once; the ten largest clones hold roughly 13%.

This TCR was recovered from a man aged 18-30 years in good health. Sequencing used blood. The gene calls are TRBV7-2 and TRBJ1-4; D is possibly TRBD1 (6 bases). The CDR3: CASSGRQATNEKLFF. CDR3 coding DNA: TGTGCCAGCAGCGGACGACAGGCAACTAATGAAAAACTGTTTTTT.